This TCR beta chain was obtained from a study of control samples from healthy donors and cancer patients (dated by TCRdb to 2020 to 2021). The CDR3 runs 13 residues from the cysteine to the phenylalanine. Only the CDR3 portion is preserved as DNA: 39 bases, with reading frame beginning at the first base. Sequences SGHNT (CDR1) and YYREEE (CDR2) are obtained from the germline V gene (reference sequence). The library was generated by the immunoSEQ multiplex PCR assay. Not all clones reach the TCRdb copy of this immuneACCESS table, which keeps in-frame sequences only. Checked studies attribute under half of the gap to unresolved V genes and leave the rest unexplained. The sample profile shows 40,000 or so clones; about 91% of them were found once. The top ten clonotypes cover 20% to 25% of the sample. As to this clone: The target of this receptor is not known. Germline and junction disagree at one end, which may indicate a read error.

The sample taken for sequencing was PBMCs. The receptor was derived from a woman in her 40s with head and neck cancer. The sequence joins TRBV5-4 to TRBJ2-5; the D gene is possibly TRBD1, with 6 bases matching. This receptor carries the CDR3 CTSSRGQQETQYF. The DNA is TGTACCAGCAGCAGAGGACAGCAAGAGACCCAGTACTTC.